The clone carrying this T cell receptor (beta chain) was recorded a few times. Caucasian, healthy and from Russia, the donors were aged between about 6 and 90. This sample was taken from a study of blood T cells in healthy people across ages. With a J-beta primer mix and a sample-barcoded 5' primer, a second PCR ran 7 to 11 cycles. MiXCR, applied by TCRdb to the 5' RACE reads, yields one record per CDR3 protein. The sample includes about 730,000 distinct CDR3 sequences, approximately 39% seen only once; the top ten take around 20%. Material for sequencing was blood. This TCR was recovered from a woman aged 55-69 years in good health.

DNA of the CDR3: TGTGCCATCAGACAAATAAGCACAGATACGCAGTATTTT. It codes for CAIRQISTDTQYF. The rearrangement uses TRBV10-3 and TRBJ2-3; D is uncertain. Germline V gene data show CDR1 as ENHRY and CDR2 as SYGVKD. The germline V and J ends were trimmed by 6 bases and 0 bases, with 7 bases remaining between them. The CDR3 runs to 13 residues.